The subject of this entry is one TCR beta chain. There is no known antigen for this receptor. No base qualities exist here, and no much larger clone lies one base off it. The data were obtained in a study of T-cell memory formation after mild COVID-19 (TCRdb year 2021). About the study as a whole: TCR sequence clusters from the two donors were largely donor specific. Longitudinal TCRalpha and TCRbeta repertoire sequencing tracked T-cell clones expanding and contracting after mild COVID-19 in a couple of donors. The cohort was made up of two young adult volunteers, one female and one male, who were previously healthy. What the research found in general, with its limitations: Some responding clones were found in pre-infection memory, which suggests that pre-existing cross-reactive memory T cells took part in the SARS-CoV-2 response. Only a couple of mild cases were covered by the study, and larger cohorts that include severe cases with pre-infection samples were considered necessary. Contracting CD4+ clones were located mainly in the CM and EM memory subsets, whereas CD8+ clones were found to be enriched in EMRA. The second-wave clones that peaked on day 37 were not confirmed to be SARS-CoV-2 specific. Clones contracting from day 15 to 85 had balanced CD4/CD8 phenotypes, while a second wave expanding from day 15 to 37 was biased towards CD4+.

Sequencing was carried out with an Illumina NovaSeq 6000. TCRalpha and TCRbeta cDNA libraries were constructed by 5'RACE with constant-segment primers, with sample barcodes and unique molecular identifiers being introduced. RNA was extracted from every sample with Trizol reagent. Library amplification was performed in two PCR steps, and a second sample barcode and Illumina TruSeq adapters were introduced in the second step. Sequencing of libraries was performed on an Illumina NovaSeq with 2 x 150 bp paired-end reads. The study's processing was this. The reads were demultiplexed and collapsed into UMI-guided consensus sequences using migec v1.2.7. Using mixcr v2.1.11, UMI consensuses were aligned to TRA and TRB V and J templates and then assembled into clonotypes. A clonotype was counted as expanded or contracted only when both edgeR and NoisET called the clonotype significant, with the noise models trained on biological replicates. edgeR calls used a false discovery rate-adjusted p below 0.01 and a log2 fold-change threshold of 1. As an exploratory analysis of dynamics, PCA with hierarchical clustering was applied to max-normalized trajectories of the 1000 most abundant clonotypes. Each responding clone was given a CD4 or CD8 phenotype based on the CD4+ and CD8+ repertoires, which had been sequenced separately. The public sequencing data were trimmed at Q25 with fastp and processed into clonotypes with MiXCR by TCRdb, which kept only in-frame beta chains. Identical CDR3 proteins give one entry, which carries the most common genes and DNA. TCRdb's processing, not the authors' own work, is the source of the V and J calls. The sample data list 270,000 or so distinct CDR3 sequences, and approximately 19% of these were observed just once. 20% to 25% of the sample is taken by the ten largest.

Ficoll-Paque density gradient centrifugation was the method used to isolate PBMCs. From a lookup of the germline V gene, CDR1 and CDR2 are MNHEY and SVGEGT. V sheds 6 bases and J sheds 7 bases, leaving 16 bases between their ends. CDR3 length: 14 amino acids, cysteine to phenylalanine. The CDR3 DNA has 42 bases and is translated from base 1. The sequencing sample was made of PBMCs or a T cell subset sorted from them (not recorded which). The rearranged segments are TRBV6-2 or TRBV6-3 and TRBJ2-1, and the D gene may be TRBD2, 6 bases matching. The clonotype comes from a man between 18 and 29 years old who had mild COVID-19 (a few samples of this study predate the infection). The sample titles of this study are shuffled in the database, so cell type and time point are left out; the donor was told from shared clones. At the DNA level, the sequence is TGTGCCAGCAGGGATGGGGGGTTTACGAATGAGCAGTTCTTC. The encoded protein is CASRDGGFTNEQFF.